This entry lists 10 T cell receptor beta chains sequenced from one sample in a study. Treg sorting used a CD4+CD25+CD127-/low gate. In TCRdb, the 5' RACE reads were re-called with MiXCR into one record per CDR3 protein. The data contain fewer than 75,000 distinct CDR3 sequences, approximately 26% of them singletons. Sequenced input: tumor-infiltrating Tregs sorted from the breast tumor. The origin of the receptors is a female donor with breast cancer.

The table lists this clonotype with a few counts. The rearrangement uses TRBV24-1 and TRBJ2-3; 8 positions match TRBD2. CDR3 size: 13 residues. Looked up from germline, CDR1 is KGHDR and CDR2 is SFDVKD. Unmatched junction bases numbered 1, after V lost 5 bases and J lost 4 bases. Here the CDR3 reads CATSAAGADTQYF. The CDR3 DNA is TGTGCCACCAGTGCAGCGGGAGCAGATACGCAGTATTTT.

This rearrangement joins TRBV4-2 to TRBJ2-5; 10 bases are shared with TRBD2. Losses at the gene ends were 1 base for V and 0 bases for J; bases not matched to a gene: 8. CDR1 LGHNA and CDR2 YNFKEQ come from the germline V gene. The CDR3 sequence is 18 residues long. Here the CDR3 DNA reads TGTGCCAGCAGCCAAGCCGGCACAGCGGGAGGGTACCAAGAGACCCAGTACTTC. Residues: CASSQAGTAGGYQETQYF.

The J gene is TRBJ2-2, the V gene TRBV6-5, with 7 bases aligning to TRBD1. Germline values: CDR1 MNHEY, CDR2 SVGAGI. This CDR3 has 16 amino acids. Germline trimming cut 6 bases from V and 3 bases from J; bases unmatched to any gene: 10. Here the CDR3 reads CASSPRTGKDTGELFF. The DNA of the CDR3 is TGTGCCAGCAGCCCAAGGACAGGAAAGGACACCGGGGAGCTGTTTTTT.

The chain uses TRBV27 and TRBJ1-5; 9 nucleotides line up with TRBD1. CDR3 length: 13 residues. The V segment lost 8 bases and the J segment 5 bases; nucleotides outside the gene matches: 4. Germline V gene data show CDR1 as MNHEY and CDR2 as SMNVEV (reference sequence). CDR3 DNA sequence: TGTGCCAGCTGGGGGACAGGGTATCAGCCCCAGCATTTT. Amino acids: CASWGTGYQPQHF.

CDR3 sequence: CASSQTGLTEAFF. The CDR3 DNA reads as TGTGCCAGCAGCCAGACAGGGCTCACTGAAGCTTTCTTT. The chain employs TRBV14 and TRBJ1-1; 7 bases align to TRBD1. V was clipped by 3 bases and J by 4 bases; unmatched bases: 2. The CDR3 runs 13 residues. In germline, CDR1 is SGHDN, CDR2 FVKESK.

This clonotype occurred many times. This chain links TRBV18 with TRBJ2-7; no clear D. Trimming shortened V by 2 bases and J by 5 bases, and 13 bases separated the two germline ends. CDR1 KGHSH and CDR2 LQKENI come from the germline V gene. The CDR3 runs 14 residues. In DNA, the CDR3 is TGTGCCAGCTCACCAAGTCCGATCATGGACGAGCAGTACTTC. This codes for CASSPSPIMDEQYF.

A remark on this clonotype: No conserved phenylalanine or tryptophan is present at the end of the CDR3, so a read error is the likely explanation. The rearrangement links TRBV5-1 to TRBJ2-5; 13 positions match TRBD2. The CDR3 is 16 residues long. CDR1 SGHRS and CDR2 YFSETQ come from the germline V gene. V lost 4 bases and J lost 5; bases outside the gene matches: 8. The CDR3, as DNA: TGCGCCAGCAGCCCAGAACTAGCGGGAGGGGCGGAGACCCAGTACTCC. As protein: CASSPELAGGAETQYS.

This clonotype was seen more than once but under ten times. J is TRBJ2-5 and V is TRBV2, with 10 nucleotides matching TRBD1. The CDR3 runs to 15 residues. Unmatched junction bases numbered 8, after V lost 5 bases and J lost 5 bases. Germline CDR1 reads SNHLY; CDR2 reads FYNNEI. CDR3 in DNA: TGTGCCAGCAGTCCACTGACAGGGGGCGCGGAGACCCAGTACTTC. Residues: CASSPLTGGAETQYF.

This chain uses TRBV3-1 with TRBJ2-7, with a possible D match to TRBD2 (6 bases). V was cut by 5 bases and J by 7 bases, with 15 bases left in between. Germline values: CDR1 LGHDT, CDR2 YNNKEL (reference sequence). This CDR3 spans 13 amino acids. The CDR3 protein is CASSFGSAGEQYF. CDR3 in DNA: TGTGCCAGCAGCTTTGGCTCTGCGGGAGAGCAGTACTTC.

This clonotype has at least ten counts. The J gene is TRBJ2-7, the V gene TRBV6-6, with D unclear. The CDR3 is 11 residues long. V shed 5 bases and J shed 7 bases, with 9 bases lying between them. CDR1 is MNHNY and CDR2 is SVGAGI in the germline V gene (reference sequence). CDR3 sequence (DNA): TGTGCCAGCAGTCCGTCTAGGGAGCAGTACTTC. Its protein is CASSPSREQYF.